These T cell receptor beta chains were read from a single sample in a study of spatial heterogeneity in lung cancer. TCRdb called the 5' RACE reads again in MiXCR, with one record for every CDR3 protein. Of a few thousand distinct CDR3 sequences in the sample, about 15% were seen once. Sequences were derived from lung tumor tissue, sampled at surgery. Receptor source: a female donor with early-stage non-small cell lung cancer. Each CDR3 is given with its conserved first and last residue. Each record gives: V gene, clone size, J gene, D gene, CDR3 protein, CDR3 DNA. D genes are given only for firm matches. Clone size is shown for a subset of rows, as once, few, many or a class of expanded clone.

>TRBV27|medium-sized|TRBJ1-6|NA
CASSLTGRSYNSPLHF
TGTGCCAGCAGTTTAACTGGACGCTCCTATAATTCACCCCTCCACTTT
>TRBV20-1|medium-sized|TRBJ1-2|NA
CSARDSTRLYGYTF
TGCAGTGCTAGAGATTCGACCCGATTATATGGCTACACCTTC
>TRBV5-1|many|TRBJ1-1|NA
CASTTTENTEAFF
TGCGCCAGCACCACGACAGAGAACACTGAAGCTTTCTTT
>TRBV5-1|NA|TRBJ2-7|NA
CASSLTGTYLDEQYF
TGCGCCAGCAGCTTAACCGGGACCTATCTCGACGAGCAGTACTTC
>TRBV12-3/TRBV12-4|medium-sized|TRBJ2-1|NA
CASAVYNEQFF
TGTGCCAGCGCGGTCTACAATGAGCAGTTCTTC
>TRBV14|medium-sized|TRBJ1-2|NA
CASSQVGRADYGYTF
TGTGCCAGCAGCCAAGTTGGCAGGGCGGACTATGGCTACACCTTC
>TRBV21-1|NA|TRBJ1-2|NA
CASPKGLLRGYTF
TGTGCCAGCCCGAAGGGTCTTCTTCGGGGCTACACCTTC
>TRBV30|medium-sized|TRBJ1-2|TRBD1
CAWSAPGQTNYGYTF
TGTGCCTGGAGTGCTCCGGGACAGACTAACTATGGCTACACCTTC
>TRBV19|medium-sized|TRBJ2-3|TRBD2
CASKGLAGDTDTQYF
TGTGCCAGTAAGGGACTTGCGGGGGACACAGATACGCAGTATTTT
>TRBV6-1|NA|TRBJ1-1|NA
CASSPSRSLNTEAFF
TGTGCCAGCAGTCCCTCCAGGTCTTTGAACACTGAAGCTTTCTTT
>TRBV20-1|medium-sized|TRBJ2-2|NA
CSAWSPRAGELFF
TGCAGTGCTTGGTCCCCAAGGGCCGGGGAGCTGTTTTTT
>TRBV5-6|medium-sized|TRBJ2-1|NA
CASSFPGRTLGDEQFF
TGTGCCAGCAGCTTTCCGGGACGAACACTAGGGGATGAGCAGTTCTTC
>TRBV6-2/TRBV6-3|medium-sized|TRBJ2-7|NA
CASSLGGTFQVYF
TGTGCCAGCAGCCTAGGCGGGACATTTCAAGTGTACTTC
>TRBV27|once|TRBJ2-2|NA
CASSLSQGRYTGELFF
TGTGCCAGCAGTTTATCGCAGGGAAGGTACACCGGGGAGCTGTTTTTT
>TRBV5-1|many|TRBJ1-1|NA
CASSLGRTNTEAFF
TGCGCCAGCAGCCTTGGACGGACAAACACTGAAGCTTTCTTT
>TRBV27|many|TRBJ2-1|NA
CASIKGSPGGNEQFF
TGTGCCAGCATTAAGGGCAGTCCTGGGGGCAATGAGCAGTTCTTC
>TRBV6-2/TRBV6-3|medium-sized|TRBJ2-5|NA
CASSYRAGFGEETQYF
TGTGCCAGCAGTTACCGCGCCGGGTTTGGTGAAGAGACCCAGTACTTC
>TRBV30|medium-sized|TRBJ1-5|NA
CAWSADPNQPQHF
TGTGCCTGGAGTGCCGACCCCAATCAGCCCCAGCATTTT
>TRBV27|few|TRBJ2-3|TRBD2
CASSPRGLAGGLTDTQYF
TGTGCCAGCAGTCCTAGAGGATTAGCGGGGGGGCTCACAGATACGCAGTATTTT
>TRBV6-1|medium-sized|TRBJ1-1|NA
CASSKWGLGNTEAFF
TGTGCCAGCAGCAAATGGGGTCTGGGGAACACTGAAGCTTTCTTT
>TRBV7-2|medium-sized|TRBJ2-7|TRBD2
CASSTRGGGYEQYF
TGTGCCAGCAGCACCCGGGGGGGCGGCTACGAGCAGTACTTC
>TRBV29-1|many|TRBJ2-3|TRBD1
CSARTGGSDTQYF
TGCAGCGCCAGGACAGGGGGCTCAGATACGCAGTATTTT
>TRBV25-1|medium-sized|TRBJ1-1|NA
CASSQNTEAFF
TGTGCCAGCAGTCAAAACACTGAAGCTTTCTTT
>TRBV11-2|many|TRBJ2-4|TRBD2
CASSSLTSGGLAKNIQYF
TGTGCCAGCAGCTCCTTGACTAGCGGGGGACTAGCCAAAAACATTCAGTACTTC
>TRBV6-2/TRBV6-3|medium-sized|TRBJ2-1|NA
CASSYSAGNEQFF
TGTGCCAGCAGTTACTCCGCGGGGAATGAGCAGTTCTTC
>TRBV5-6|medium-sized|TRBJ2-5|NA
CVSTRLEKSQETQYF
TGTGTCAGCACCCGCCTAGAGAAAAGTCAAGAGACCCAGTACTTC
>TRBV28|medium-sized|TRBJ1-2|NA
CASSFVFAYTF
TGTGCCAGCAGTTTTGTTTTCGCCTACACCTTC
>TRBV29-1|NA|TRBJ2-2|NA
CSVDTGLENTGELFF
TGCAGCGTGGACACAGGGTTGGAGAACACCGGGGAGCTGTTTTTT
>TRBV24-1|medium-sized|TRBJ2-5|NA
CATSDLGGVETQYF
TGTGCCACCAGTGATTTGGGAGGGGTAGAGACCCAGTACTTC
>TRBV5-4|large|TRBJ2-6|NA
CASSLGARANSGANVLTF
TGTGCCAGCAGCTTGGGGGCCAGGGCGAACTCTGGGGCCAACGTCCTGACTTTC
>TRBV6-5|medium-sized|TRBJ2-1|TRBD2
CASSYSPGLAGVKFF
TGTGCCAGCAGTTACTCGCCAGGGCTAGCGGGGGTGAAGTTCTTC
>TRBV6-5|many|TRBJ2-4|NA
CASSRRGLTKNIQYF
TGTGCCAGCAGTCGACGAGGCCTAACCAAAAACATTCAGTACTTC
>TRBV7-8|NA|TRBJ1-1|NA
CASSLHWGMNGEAFF
TGTGCCAGCAGCTTACATTGGGGGATGAACGGTGAAGCTTTCTTT
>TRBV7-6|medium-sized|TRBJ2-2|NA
CASSVSGHTSNTGELFF
TGTGCCAGCAGCGTATCAGGTCACACCTCGAACACCGGGGAGCTGTTTTTT
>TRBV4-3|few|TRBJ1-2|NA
CASSQDSFTSPQSGYGYTF
TGCGCCAGCAGCCAAGACTCCTTTACTTCACCACAATCAGGCTATGGCTACACCTTC
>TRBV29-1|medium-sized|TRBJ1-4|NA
CSVEMDGGKLFF
TGCAGCGTTGAAATGGACGGCGGGAAACTGTTTTTT
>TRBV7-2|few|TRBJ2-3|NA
CASAYVPSSDTQYF
TGTGCCAGCGCGTACGTCCCCTCGTCTGATACGCAGTATTTT
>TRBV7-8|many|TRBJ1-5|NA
CASSLNKIGKGQPQHF
TGTGCCAGCAGCTTAAATAAGATCGGAAAGGGTCAGCCCCAGCATTTT
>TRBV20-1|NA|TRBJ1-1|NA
CSARRDPNTEAFF
TGCAGTGCTAGACGCGATCCAAACACTGAAGCTTTCTTT
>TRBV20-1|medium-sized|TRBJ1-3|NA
CSAPVGTENTIYF
TGCAGTGCCCCCGTGGGAACCGAAAACACCATATATTTT
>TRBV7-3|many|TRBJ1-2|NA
CASSPQPTETYGYTF
TGTGCCAGCAGCCCCCAACCCACAGAAACCTATGGCTACACCTTC
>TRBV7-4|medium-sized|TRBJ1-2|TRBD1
CASSRRTGGRGYTF
TGTGCCAGCAGCAGACGGACAGGGGGTAGGGGCTACACCTTC
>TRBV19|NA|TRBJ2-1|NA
CASRRGASVGNEQFF
TGTGCCAGTAGAAGGGGGGCTAGCGTGGGCAATGAGCAGTTCTTC
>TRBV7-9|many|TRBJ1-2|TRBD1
CASSTDRGANPVYGYTF
TGTGCCAGCAGCACCGACAGGGGGGCCAACCCGGTCTATGGCTACACCTTC